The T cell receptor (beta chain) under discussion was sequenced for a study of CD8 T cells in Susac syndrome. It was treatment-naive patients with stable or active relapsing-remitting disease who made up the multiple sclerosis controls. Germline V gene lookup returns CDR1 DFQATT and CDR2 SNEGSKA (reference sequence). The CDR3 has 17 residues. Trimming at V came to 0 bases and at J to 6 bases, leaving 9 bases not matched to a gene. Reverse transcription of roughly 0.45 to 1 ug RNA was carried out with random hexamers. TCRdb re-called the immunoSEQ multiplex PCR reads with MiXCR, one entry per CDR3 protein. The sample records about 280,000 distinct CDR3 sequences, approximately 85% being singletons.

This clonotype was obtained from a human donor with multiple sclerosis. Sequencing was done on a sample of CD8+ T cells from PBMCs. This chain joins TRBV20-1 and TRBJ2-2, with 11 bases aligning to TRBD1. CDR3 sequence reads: CSARDLGGQGVAGELFF. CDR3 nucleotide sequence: TGCAGTGCTAGAGATCTCGGGGGACAGGGGGTCGCCGGGGAGCTGTTTTTT.